These 28 T cell receptor beta chains were sequenced from one sample in a study of Ad26.COV2.S vaccination and SARS-CoV-2 variants. Generated by immunoSEQ multiplex PCR, the TCRdb table keeps only in-frame clones and is missing some. The sample holds around 140,000 clones, more than 80% seen once. The source material was peripheral blood, sampled after recovery from COVID-19. The receptors derive from a human donor who had recovered from COVID-19.

The chain is built from TRBV24-1 and TRBJ2-5; maybe TRBD2 (5 bases). The CDR3 covers 13 residues. The germline V and J ends were trimmed by 4 bases and 5 bases, with 10 bases remaining between them. In germline, CDR1 is KGHDR, CDR2 SFDVKD. The CDR3 here is CATSDGVLETQYF. CDR3 sequence (DNA): TGTGCCACCAGTGACGGGGTCTTGGAGACCCAGTACTTC.

This chain uses TRBV7-9 with TRBJ2-3; 10 positions match TRBD2. After removal of 5 bases from V and 5 bases from J, the junction contained 7 bases not matched to a gene. CDR1 is SEHNR, CDR2 FQNEAQ, per germline (reference sequence). The CDR3 length is 15 residues. The CDR3 loop reads CASSTRTSGIDTQYF. In nucleotides, the CDR3 is TGTGCCAGCAGCACAAGGACTAGCGGTATAGATACGCAGTATTTT. Combining the CDR3 with reference TRBV7-9 and TRBJ2-3 gives the whole variable domain DTGVSQNPRHKITKRGQNVTFRCDPISEHNRLYWYRQTLGQGPEFLTYFQNEAQLEKSRLLSDRFSAERPKGSFSTLEIQRTEQGDSAMYLCASSTRTSGIDTQYFGPGTRLTVL.

The genes are TRBV6-2 or TRBV6-3 and TRBJ1-5; 7 nucleotides agree with TRBD1. The CDR3 covers 14 residues. V gave up 5 bases and J gave up 3 bases; unmatched junction bases: 4. The germline V gene encodes CDR1 MNHEY and CDR2 SVGEGT. The CDR3 DNA is TGTGCCAGCAGTGGACAGGCTTTCAATCAGCCCCAGCATTTT. It encodes CASSGQAFNQPQHF.

J is TRBJ2-5 and V is TRBV5-4, with 9 bases lining up with TRBD1. Germline-derived CDR1 and CDR2 are SGHNT and YYREEE (reference sequence). This CDR3 is built from 15 residues. With V trimmed by 4 bases and J by 3 bases, 7 bases remained unmatched. The CDR3 loop reads CASSPPWTGEETQYF. The CDR3, as DNA: TGTGCCAGCAGCCCACCTTGGACAGGGGAAGAGACCCAGTACTTC.

Here the CDR3 DNA reads TGTGCCAGCAGTTTGGGGGTAACCTACGAGCAGTACTTC. It encodes CASSLGVTYEQYF. This chain uses TRBV28 with TRBJ2-7; either TRBD1 or TRBD2 may fit D (5 bases each). The germline V gene encodes CDR1 MDHEN and CDR2 SYDVKM. The CDR3 has 13 amino acids. V lost 3 bases, J lost 2 bases, and 8 bases lay in between.

The gene calls are TRBV5-6 and TRBJ2-1; 11 bases line up with TRBD2. Looked up from germline, CDR1 is SGHDT and CDR2 is YYEEEE. CDR3 size: 17 residues. J gave up 9 bases and V 3 bases, and 14 bases lay outside the gene matches. CDR3 nucleotides: TGTGCCAGCAGCTACCCACGTACTAGCGGGGGAATGGGTGAGCAGTTCTTC. Amino acid sequence: CASSYPRTSGGMGEQFF.

The chain recombines TRBV2 with TRBJ2-7; TRBD2 aligns across 10 bases. The germline gives CDR1 SNHLY, CDR2 FYNNEI. This CDR3 is 14 amino acids long. Unmatched junction bases numbered 7, after V lost 8 bases and J lost 3 bases. In nucleotides, the CDR3 is TGTGCCAGCCTGCCCAGCGGGGGGGTCTACGAGCAGTACTTC. This translates into CASLPSGGVYEQYF.

This chain links TRBV19 with TRBJ1-5, with 8 bases matching TRBD1. Germline V gives CDR1 LNHDA, CDR2 SQIVND (reference sequence). After removal of 5 bases from V and 0 bases from J, the junction contained 12 bases not matched to a gene. The CDR3 covers 18 residues. In nucleotides, the CDR3 is TGTGCCAGTAGTTCTTCCGCAGGGGGCTGGGATAGCAATCAGCCCCAGCATTTT. Amino acid sequence: CASSSSAGGWDSNQPQHF.

J is TRBJ1-2 and V is TRBV29-1; a possible D gene is TRBD1 (5 bases). This CDR3 has 12 amino acids. Germline CDR1 is SQVTM and CDR2 is ANQGSEA. Trimming took off 0 bases at V and 8 bases at J, with 10 bases between the two ends. Here the CDR3 DNA reads TGCAGCGTTGAAGATCCGCGGGACGGCTACACCTTC. Encoded protein: CSVEDPRDGYTF. Full variable domain (missing parts from reference TRBV29-1 and TRBJ1-2): SAVISQKPSRDICQRGTSLTIQCQVDSQVTMMFWYRQQPGQSLTLIATANQGSEATYESGFVIDKFPISRPNLTFSTLTVSNMSPEDSSIYLCSVEDPRDGYTFGSGTRLTVV.

The chain has TRBV5-1 and TRBJ1-2; maybe TRBD1 (5 bases). With 2 bases removed from V and 3 bases from J, the gap between germline ends came to 8 bases. The CDR3 sequence is 13 residues long. Germline loops: CDR1 SGHRS, CDR2 YFSETQ. The CDR3: CASSLDRHYGYTF. The CDR3 region has the DNA TGCGCCAGCAGCTTAGACAGACACTATGGCTACACCTTC. Filled out from reference TRBV5-1 and TRBJ1-2, the complete variable domain reads KAGVTQTPRYLIKTRGQQVTLSCSPISGHRSVSWYQQTPGQGLQFLFEYFSETQRNKGNFPGRFSGRQFSNSRSEMNVSTLELGDSALYLCASSLDRHYGYTFGSGTRLTVV.

The chain uses TRBV12-5 and TRBJ1-2; TRBD1 is a possible D gene (5 bases). Trimming took off 4 bases at V and 3 bases at J, with 9 bases between the two ends. The V gene's germline CDR1 is LGHNT and CDR2 FRNRAP. The CDR3 consists of 13 residues. The CDR3 DNA follows: TGTGCTAGTGGTTACGGGACTTACTATGGCTACACCTTC. Translating gives CASGYGTYYGYTF. Full variable domain (rest looked up from reference TRBV12-5 and TRBJ1-2): DARVTQTPRHKVTEMGQEVTMRCQPILGHNTVFWYRQTMMQGLELLAYFRNRAPLDDSGMPKDRFSAEMPDATLATLKIQPSEPRDSAVYFCASGYGTYYGYTFGSGTRLTVV.

The chain carries TRBV7-2 and TRBJ2-5; D ambiguous. This CDR3 region has 13 residues. With 1 base removed from V and 10 bases from J, the gap between germline ends came to 13 bases. Germline CDR1 is SGHTA and CDR2 is FQGNSA. In DNA, the CDR3 is TGTGCCAGCAGCTTAGTTTGGACGGAGTACCAGTACTTC. Translated, it gives CASSLVWTEYQYF.

The chain links TRBV9 to TRBJ1-2; 9 nucleotides line up with TRBD1. This CDR3 is built from 12 residues. The germline V gene encodes CDR1 SGDLS and CDR2 YYNGEE. V dropped 7 bases and J dropped 7; count of bases not matched to a gene: 5. The CDR3 DNA follows: TGTGCCAGCGGGACAGGGATCGGTGGCTACACCTTC. Translating it yields CASGTGIGGYTF.

This clone appeared a few times. V is TRBV2 and J is TRBJ1-4; 9 bases fit TRBD1. The CDR3 is 14 residues long. Trimming took 6 bases from V and 7 from J; bases not matched to a gene: 6. Looked up from germline, CDR1 is SNHLY and CDR2 is FYNNEI. The CDR3 loop is CASSHTGGSEKLFF. The CDR3 nucleotides are TGTGCCAGCAGCCATACAGGGGGCTCTGAAAAACTGTTTTTT.

The CDR3 here is CAISESVRGPTETQYF. In DNA, the CDR3 is TGTGCCATCAGTGAGTCGGTAAGGGGACCCACAGAGACCCAGTACTTC. V is TRBV10-3 and J is TRBJ2-5; D is possibly TRBD1 or TRBD2 (5 bases each). CDR3 length equals 16 residues. Per the germline V gene, CDR1 is ENHRY and CDR2 is SYGVKD. Trimming took 0 bases from V and 4 from J, leaving 15 bases between them.

This clone has a single count. The CDR3: CSASAPGGTGLSTYEQYF. In nucleotides, the CDR3 is TGCAGTGCTAGTGCCCCGGGGGGGACGGGACTAAGTACCTACGAGCAGTACTTC. The gene calls are TRBV20-1 and TRBJ2-7; 8 nucleotides agree with TRBD2. CDR1 is DFQATT and CDR2 is SNEGSKA in the germline V gene (reference sequence). With V trimmed by 3 bases and J by 2 bases, 18 bases remained unmatched. CDR3 size: 18 residues.

The chain uses TRBV6-5 and TRBJ2-7; D assignment may be TRBD1 or TRBD2 (6 bases each). Trimming cost V 7 bases and J 4 bases, with 11 bases left between them. The germline V gene encodes CDR1 MNHEY and CDR2 SVGAGI. CDR3 length equals 12 residues. The CDR3: CASTTGRYEQYF. The CDR3 nucleotides read TGTGCCAGCACCACAGGGAGGTACGAGCAGTACTTC.

A single count supports this clone. This chain joins TRBV29-1 and TRBJ2-5; D unresolved. V was shortened by 4 bases and J by 4 bases, with 7 bases between the two germline ends. CDR3 length: 11 residues. Germline lookup yields CDR1 SQVTM and CDR2 ANQGSEA. This CDR3 is CSVGGVETQYF. The DNA for the CDR3 is TGCAGCGTTGGTGGGGTAGAGACCCAGTACTTC.

V gene TRBV5-6 combines with J gene TRBJ1-5; possible D gene TRBD1, 5 bases. CDR1 is SGHDT and CDR2 is YYEEEE in the germline V gene. The V gene lost 0 bases and the J gene lost 6 bases, with 13 bases spanning the gap. CDR3 length: 15 residues. The CDR3 sequence: CASSLGGIRGQPQHF. For the CDR3, the DNA is TGTGCCAGCAGCTTGGGGGGGATTAGGGGTCAGCCCCAGCATTTT.

The chain recombines TRBV4-1 with TRBJ2-5, with D perhaps TRBD1 (6 bases). The V and J ends lost 2 bases and 5 bases respectively, with 15 bases between them. The germline gives CDR1 MGHRA, CDR2 YSYEKL. CDR3 size: 15 residues. CDR3: CASSQRGGGTETQYF. The DNA for the CDR3 is TGCGCCAGCAGCCAACGCGGTGGGGGCACGGAGACCCAGTACTTC.

The chain employs TRBV4-3 and TRBJ1-2; TRBD1 matches at 9 bases. This CDR3 comprises 16 residues. Per the germline V gene, CDR1 is LGHNA and CDR2 is YSLEER. After removal of 3 bases from V and 1 base from J, the junction contained 6 bases not matched to a gene. CDR3: CASSQVRTGVNYGYTF. As DNA, the CDR3 is TGCGCCAGCAGCCAGGTGCGGACAGGGGTTAACTATGGCTACACCTTC.

The J gene is TRBJ2-5, the V gene TRBV25-1; either TRBD1 or TRBD2 may fit D (5 bases each). Deletions cut 2 bases from V and 9 bases from J, with 19 bases between. The germline gives CDR1 MGHDK, CDR2 SYGVNS. The CDR3 is 15 residues long. In nucleotides, the CDR3 is TGTGCCAGCAGTGAAAGTCGCGGGCCGCTGGGGGCCCAGTACTTC. Protein: CASSESRGPLGAQYF. Full variable domain (missing parts from reference TRBV25-1 and TRBJ2-5): EADIYQTPRYLVIGTGKKITLECSQTMGHDKMYWYQQDPGMELHLIHYSYGVNSTEKGDLSSESTVSRIRTEHFPLTLESARPSHTSQYLCASSESRGPLGAQYFGPGTRLLVL.

V and J are TRBV7-9 and TRBJ1-2; 9 bases map to TRBD1. This CDR3 region has 13 residues. Germline V CDR1 and CDR2: SEHNR, FQNEAQ (reference sequence). Unmatched junction bases numbered 1, after V lost 5 bases and J lost 3 bases. The chain's CDR3 is CASSRTGDYGYTF. The CDR3 bases are TGTGCCAGCAGCCGGACAGGGGACTATGGCTACACCTTC.

This chain links TRBV9 with TRBJ1-3; TRBD1 agrees at 10 bases. Germline CDR1 reads SGDLS; CDR2 reads YYNGEE. Losses at the gene ends were 4 bases for V and 0 bases for J; bases not matched to a gene: 4. This CDR3 region has 16 residues. The CDR3 protein is CASSKGTGASGNTIYF. The CDR3 bases are TGTGCCAGCAGCAAAGGGACAGGGGCCTCTGGAAACACCATATATTTT.

This clone has just one count. The chain links TRBV4-3 to TRBJ1-5, with D uncertain. CDR3 length: 16 residues. CDR1 is LGHNA and CDR2 is YSLEER in the germline V gene. Deletions cut 0 bases from V and 0 bases from J, with 9 bases between. In DNA, the CDR3 is TGCGCCAGCAGCCAAGAATACCAGTATAGCAATCAGCCCCAGCATTTT. Protein sequence: CASSQEYQYSNQPQHF.

The chain links TRBV18 to TRBJ1-1; 7 bases map to TRBD1. The CDR3 contains 13 residues. Germline assignment: CDR1 KGHSH and CDR2 LQKENI. V lost 2 bases and J lost 6; bases outside the gene matches: 3. CDR3 in DNA: TGTGCCAGCTCACCAAATACAGGGGCTGAAGCTTTCTTT. This gives the protein CASSPNTGAEAFF.

This chain joins TRBV5-1 and TRBJ2-3, with 9 bases matching TRBD2. There are 13 residues in the CDR3. Germline V gene data show CDR1 as SGHRS and CDR2 as YFSETQ. With 5 bases clipped from V and 6 bases from J, the junction kept 4 bases outside the gene matches. The CDR3 loop reads CASRAGGMDTQYF. As DNA, the CDR3 is TGCGCCAGCAGGGCGGGGGGGATGGATACGCAGTATTTT.

This clone was seen only a few times. The V gene is TRBV2, the J gene TRBJ1-1; the D gene is possibly TRBD1 (6 bases). Per the germline V gene, CDR1 is SNHLY and CDR2 is FYNNEI. The CDR3 extends over 15 amino acids. Trimming took off 2 bases at V and 4 bases at J, with 14 bases between the two ends. The CDR3 loop is CASSERPGGRTEAFF. CDR3 nucleotides: TGTGCCAGCAGTGAAAGGCCCGGGGGCCGCACTGAAGCTTTCTTT.